The T cell receptor beta chain described here comes from a study of OX40 agonist ivuxolimab in advanced cancers. The study in broad terms: Ivuxolimab was a fully human IgG2 agonistic monoclonal antibody targeting the costimulatory receptor OX40 (CD134). Intravenous ivuxolimab was administered to patients every 2 weeks at six dose levels: 0.01, 0.1, 0.3, 1.5, 3 and 10 mg/kg. Of the 50 to 55 dose-escalation patients, hepatocellular carcinoma was present in around 20, melanoma in approximately 15, renal cell carcinoma in 9 and head and neck cancer in 9. In the dose-escalation cohort, approximately 82% of patients were male, and the mean age was around 60 years, with a range of about 20 to 79. Patients were allowed to have had prior anti-PD-1, anti-PD-L1 or anti-CTLA-4 therapy, and approximately 40% of the dose-escalation patients had previously received checkpoint inhibitors. Three dose-escalation patients achieved partial responses, one with hepatocellular carcinoma and two with cutaneous melanoma. The point of sequencing TCRbeta in the periphery was to test whether ivuxolimab changed TCR sequence diversity and drove clonal T-cell expansion. The paper reports the monotherapy dose-escalation portion (N ≈ 50 patients) of the phase I ivuxolimab trial.

The trial excluded patients who had a history of autoimmune disease or were on systemic immunosuppression. Peripheral blood for TCR sequencing was collected from all dose cohorts at baseline, on cycle 4 day 1, and on cycle 7 day 1. The samples were drawn from a first-in-human, open-label, multicenter phase I dose-escalation trial of ivuxolimab. The trial enrolled adults with locally advanced or metastatic head and neck squamous cell, hepatocellular, melanoma or renal cell carcinoma. CD4+ and CD8+ T cells were sorted separately from peripheral blood before TCR sequencing. Points on this clone: Its cognate antigen has yet to be identified. No qualities accompany the bases; no much larger clone lies one base away.

Study-wide conclusions, independent of this receptor: After ivuxolimab, expanded clones were on average more numerous among CD8+ T cells than among CD4+ T cells. The antigen specificity of the clonally expanded peripheral T cells was not determined. Low levels of normalized T-cell clonal expansion were also seen in some patients who did not respond. Partial responders in the 0.1-3.0 mg/kg groups had among the lowest normalized peripheral clonal expansion, especially among CD8+ T cells. At doses of 0.1 to 3.0 mg/kg, clonal expansion of both CD4+ and CD8+ T cells in blood was seen between baseline and week 6.

Genomic DNA was isolated from the sorted cells so that the TCRbeta CDR3 region could be sequenced. The immunoSEQ Assay was used to sequence the TCRbeta CDR3 regions. TCRdb re-hosts the immuneACCESS table, in-frame sequences only. Its copies lack some clones; in the studies checked, an unresolved V gene accounts for under half of them, and the cause for the rest is not known. Across this sample there are tens of thousands of clones, with over 75% seen only once. Approximately 3.1% of the sample comes from the top ten. The germline V gene gives CDR1 as SGHDT and CDR2 as YYEEEE. V was cut back by 0 bases and J by 3 bases, leaving a gap of 0 bases between them. The CDR3 spans 11 residues, from the cysteine through the phenylalanine. The kept DNA is CDR3 alone, 33 bases in frame from the first base.

The sequence came from an adult with an advanced solid tumor such as melanoma, head and neck, liver or kidney cancer. The chain employs TRBV5-6 and TRBJ2-5, with no confidently assigned D gene. Sequencing used CD4+ or CD8+ T cells sorted from blood, obtained in a trial of the OX40 agonist ivuxolimab. Here the CDR3 is given as CASSLEETQYF. The bases are TGTGCCAGCAGCTTGGAAGAGACCCAGTACTTC.